The entry that follows covers one T cell receptor (beta chain) sequence. The sample comes from a study of cytomegalovirus exposure and HLA in healthy donors. Sequencing was performed with immunoSEQ multiplex PCR; in TCRdb, only in-frame clones are kept and a portion is missing. The repertoire holds 90,000 to 110,000 clones, with approximately 91% as singletons. The germline gives CDR1 SGDLS, CDR2 YYNGEE. J lost 1 base, V lost 3 bases, and 2 bases had no gene match. There are 14 residues in the CDR3. This chain uses TRBV9 with TRBJ1-2; 8 bases line up with TRBD1. The sequencing sample was made of PBMCs. The clonotype was recovered from a woman aged 18-29 years in good health and CMV-seronegative. The CDR3 coding sequence is TGTGCCAGCAGCGCCGGACAGGGTAACTATGGCTACACCTTC. Protein product: CASSAGQGNYGYTF.